A selection of T cell receptor beta chains follows, all from one sample in a study of T cell responses to AZD1222 COVID-19 vaccine. TCRdb's copy holds only in-frame clones and misses some; the assay was immunoSEQ multiplex PCR. Seen here are about 150,000 clones, about 90% observed once, and the top ten hold approximately 9.1%. The specimen was peripheral blood, collected 28 days after the second AZD1222 dose. Receptors were obtained from an adult who received the AZD1222 COVID-19 vaccine. The CDR3 runs from the conserved cysteine through the conserved F or W. The D gene is left open where the match is weak. Part of the rows lack a size; the others show once, few, many or a class for expanded clones.

J | size | V | D | CDR3
TRBJ1-4 | - | TRBV3-1/TRBV3-2 | - | CASTQGQDEKLFF
TRBJ2-2 | - | TRBV11-3 | TRBD2 | CASSPSGTNTGELFF
TRBJ1-3 | - | TRBV6-1 | - | CASSERSGNTIYF
TRBJ2-1 | - | TRBV7-2 | - | CASSPNADPNLDEQFF
TRBJ2-3 | - | TRBV6-4 | TRBD2 | CASSALSGRTDTQYF
TRBJ2-1 | - | TRBV5-1 | TRBD2 | CASSSAGTSGRSSYNEQFF
TRBJ2-5 | - | TRBV7-6 | - | CASSLEGPVKGETQYF
TRBJ2-5 | - | TRBV13 | - | CASSETGTPKGTQYF
TRBJ1-1 | - | TRBV7-8 | TRBD1 | CASSLLQGREAFF
TRBJ2-7 | - | TRBV19 | - | CASSIGILTSYEQYF
TRBJ2-3 | - | TRBV11-1 | - | CASSFHITDTQYF
TRBJ1-3 | - | TRBV3-1/TRBV3-2 | - | CASSQGSEGNTIYF
TRBJ2-7 | once | TRBV19 | TRBD2 | CASSIPLAATYEQYF
TRBJ1-4 | - | TRBV7-9 | - | CASSLLNGPPNEKLFF
TRBJ1-1 | - | TRBV7-9 | TRBD1 | CASNPGQGANTEAFF
TRBJ2-5 | - | TRBV5-8 | - | CASSHRLREKTQYF
TRBJ1-3 | - | TRBV19 | - | CASMGVGNTIYF
TRBJ1-3 | - | TRBV6-5 | TRBD1 | CASSSGQVLGNTIYF
TRBJ2-7 | - | TRBV20-1 | - | CSAIRTEQYF
TRBJ2-5 | - | TRBV2 | - | CASSEEETQYF
TRBJ2-3 | - | TRBV4-2 | - | CASRAEQGSTDTQYF
TRBJ2-1 | - | TRBV10-3 | - | CAISERGASSYNEQFF
TRBJ2-7 | once | TRBV3-1/TRBV3-2 | TRBD2 | CASRRDLDCLLSGRGYEQYF
TRBJ2-7 | - | TRBV5-1 | - | CASSPQGYYEQYF
TRBJ2-4 | - | TRBV11-2 | TRBD2 | CATQAGIIQYF
TRBJ2-6 | - | TRBV30 | - | CAWRRTGANVLTF
TRBJ1-6 | - | TRBV24-1 | - | CATSDSRTGSPLHF
TRBJ1-2 | - | TRBV28 | - | CASRDSGAGYGYTF
TRBJ2-1 | - | TRBV19 | TRBD2 | CASSSSGTSGWRSYNEQFF
TRBJ1-6 | - | TRBV5-1 | - | CASSLGTGTNSPLHF
TRBJ2-7 | - | TRBV29-1 | - | CSVVSTEQYF
TRBJ1-2 | - | TRBV28 | - | CASIGGALYGYTF
TRBJ2-7 | - | TRBV3-1/TRBV3-2 | TRBD2 | CASSEVAGNEQYF
TRBJ1-2 | - | TRBV9 | - | CASSETANYGYTF
TRBJ2-1 | - | TRBV7-8 | TRBD1 | CASSERTGNPGEQFF
TRBJ1-2 | once | TRBV5-3 | - | CARSLAAGAFYGYTF
TRBJ2-1 | - | TRBV2 | - | CASNKEVWGSLRGNEQFF
TRBJ2-3 | - | TRBV5-1 | - | CASSLGSGITDTQYF
TRBJ1-5 | - | TRBV19 | - | CASSIVQGGSQPQHF
TRBJ2-2 | - | TRBV24-1 | TRBD1 | CATSRSGTGHAGELFF
TRBJ1-2 | - | TRBV7-6 | TRBD1 | CASSFGGQGEDYGYTF
TRBJ1-1 | - | TRBV7-9 | - | CASSLDSGVVNTEAFF
TRBJ2-7 | - | TRBV19 | - | CASSRASFEEQYF